This T cell receptor beta chain is drawn from a study of CD8 T cells in Susac syndrome. On the study more broadly: Patients with Susac syndrome were therapy-naive, on corticosteroids, or on intravenous immunoglobulin alone at blood draw.

It was negative isolation that provided the CD8+ and CD4+ T cells, whereas TEMRA cells were enriched by FACS. The CDR3 runs to 16 residues. The ends lost 0 bases at V and 3 bases at J; junction bases unmatched: 3. Germline V lookup: CDR1 LNHNV, CDR2 YYDKDF (reference sequence). RNA was extracted with the RNeasy kit, and a quantity of roughly 0.5 to 1 ug was reverse transcribed using random hexamers. TCR beta CDR3 was amplified by immunoSEQ multiplex PCR. This amplification extended across 54 Vbeta and 13 Jbeta segments. TCRdb analysed the immunoSEQ multiplex PCR reads with MiXCR anew, one entry per CDR3 protein. The sample carries some 150,000 distinct CDR3 sequences, 85% to 95% recorded once.

Sequencing was performed on CD4+ T cells from PBMCs. The chain recombines TRBV15 with TRBJ2-3; 10 bases agree with TRBD2. This clonotype originated in a human donor with Susac syndrome. CDR3 amino acids: CATSREAGGRTDTQYF. In DNA form, the CDR3 reads TGTGCCACCAGCAGAGAAGCGGGGGGGCGTACAGATACGCAGTATTTT.